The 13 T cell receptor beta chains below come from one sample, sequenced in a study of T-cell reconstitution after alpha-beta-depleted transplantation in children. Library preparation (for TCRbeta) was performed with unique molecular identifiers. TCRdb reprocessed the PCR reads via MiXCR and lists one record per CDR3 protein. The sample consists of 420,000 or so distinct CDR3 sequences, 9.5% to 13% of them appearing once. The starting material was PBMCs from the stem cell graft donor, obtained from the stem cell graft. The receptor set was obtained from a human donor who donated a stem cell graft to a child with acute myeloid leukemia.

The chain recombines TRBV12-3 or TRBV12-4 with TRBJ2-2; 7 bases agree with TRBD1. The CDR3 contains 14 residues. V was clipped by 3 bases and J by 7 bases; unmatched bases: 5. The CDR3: CASSFTGVVGELFF. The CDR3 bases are TGTGCCAGCAGTTTCACAGGGGTGGTCGGGGAGCTGTTTTTT.

The CDR3 nucleotides are TGCGCCAGCAGCCCGGACCGAGAAGGAAACACTGAAGCTTTCTTT. It encodes CASSPDREGNTEAFF. The V gene is TRBV5-1, the J gene TRBJ1-1; the D is unclear. The CDR3 is 15 residues long. Germline V gene data show CDR1 as SGHRS and CDR2 as YFSETQ. V lost 4 bases and J lost 2, with 15 bases in between.

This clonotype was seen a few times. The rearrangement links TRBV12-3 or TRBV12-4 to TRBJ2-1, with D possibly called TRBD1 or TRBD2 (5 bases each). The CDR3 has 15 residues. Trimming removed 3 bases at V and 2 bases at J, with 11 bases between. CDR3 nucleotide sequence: TGTGCCAGCAGTTTCGCAGGGACCGCCTACAATGAGCAGTTCTTC. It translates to CASSFAGTAYNEQFF.

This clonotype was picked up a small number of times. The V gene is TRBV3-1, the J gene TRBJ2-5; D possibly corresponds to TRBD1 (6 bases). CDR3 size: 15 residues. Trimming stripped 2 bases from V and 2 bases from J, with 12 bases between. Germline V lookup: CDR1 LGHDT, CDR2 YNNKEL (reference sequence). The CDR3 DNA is TGTGCCAGCAGCCAACACCGGGACAAGCAAGAGACCCAGTACTTC. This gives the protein CASSQHRDKQETQYF.

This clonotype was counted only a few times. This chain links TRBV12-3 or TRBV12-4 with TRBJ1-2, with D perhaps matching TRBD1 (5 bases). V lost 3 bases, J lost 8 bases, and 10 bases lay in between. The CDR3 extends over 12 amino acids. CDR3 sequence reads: CASSFRAWGYTF. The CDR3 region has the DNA TGTGCCAGCAGTTTCAGGGCCTGGGGCTACACCTTC.

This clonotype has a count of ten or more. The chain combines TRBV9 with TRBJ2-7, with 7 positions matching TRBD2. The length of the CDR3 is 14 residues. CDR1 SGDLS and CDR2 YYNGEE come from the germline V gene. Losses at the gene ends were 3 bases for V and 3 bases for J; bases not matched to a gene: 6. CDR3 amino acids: CASSATGTIYEQYF. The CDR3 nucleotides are TGTGCCAGCAGCGCGACCGGGACTATCTACGAGCAGTACTTC. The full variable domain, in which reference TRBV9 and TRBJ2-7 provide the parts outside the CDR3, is DSGVTQTPKHLITATGQRVTLRCSPRSGDLSVYWYQQSLDQGLQFLIQYYNGEERAKGNILERFSAQQFPDLHSELNLSSLELGDSALYFCASSATGTIYEQYFGPGTRLTVT.

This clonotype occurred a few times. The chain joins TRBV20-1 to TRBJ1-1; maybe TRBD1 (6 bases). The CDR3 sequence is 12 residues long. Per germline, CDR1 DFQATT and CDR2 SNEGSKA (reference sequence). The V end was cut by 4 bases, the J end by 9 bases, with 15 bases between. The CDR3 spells CSANRENTKAFF. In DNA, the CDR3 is TGCAGTGCTAACAGGGAGAATACTAAAGCTTTCTTT.

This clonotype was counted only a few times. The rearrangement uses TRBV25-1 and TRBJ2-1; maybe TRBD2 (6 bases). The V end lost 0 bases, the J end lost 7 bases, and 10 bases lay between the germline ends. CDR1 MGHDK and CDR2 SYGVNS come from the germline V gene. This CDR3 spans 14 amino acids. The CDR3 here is CASSEYAGTNEQFF. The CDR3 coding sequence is TGTGCCAGCAGTGAATATGCGGGGACTAATGAGCAGTTCTTC.

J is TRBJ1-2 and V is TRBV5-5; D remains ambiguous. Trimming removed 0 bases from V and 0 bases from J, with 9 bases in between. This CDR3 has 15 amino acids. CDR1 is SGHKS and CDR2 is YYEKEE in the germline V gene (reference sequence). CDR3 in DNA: TGTGCCAGCAGCTTGGTTACAGCCTCTAACTATGGCTACACCTTC. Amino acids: CASSLVTASNYGYTF.

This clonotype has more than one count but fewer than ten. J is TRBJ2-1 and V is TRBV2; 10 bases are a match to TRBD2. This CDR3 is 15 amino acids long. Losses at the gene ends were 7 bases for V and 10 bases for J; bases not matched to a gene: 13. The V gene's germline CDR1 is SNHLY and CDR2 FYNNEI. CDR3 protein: CASTTFEREGREQFF. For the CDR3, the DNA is TGTGCCAGCACTACCTTCGAGCGGGAGGGCCGGGAGCAGTTCTTC.

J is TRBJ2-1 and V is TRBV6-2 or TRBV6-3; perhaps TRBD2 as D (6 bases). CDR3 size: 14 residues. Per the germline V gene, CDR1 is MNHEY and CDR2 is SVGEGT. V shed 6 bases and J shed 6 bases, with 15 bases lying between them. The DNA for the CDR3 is TGTGCCAGCAGGGAGGAGCGGGCAGCCAATGAGCAGTTCTTC. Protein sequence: CASREERAANEQFF.

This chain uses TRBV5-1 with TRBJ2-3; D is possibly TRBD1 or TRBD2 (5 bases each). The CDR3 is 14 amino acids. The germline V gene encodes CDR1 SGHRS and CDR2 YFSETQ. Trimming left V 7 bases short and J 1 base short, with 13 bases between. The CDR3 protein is CASFGDRRTDTQYF. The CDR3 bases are TGCGCCAGCTTCGGGGACCGCCGCACAGATACGCAGTATTTT.

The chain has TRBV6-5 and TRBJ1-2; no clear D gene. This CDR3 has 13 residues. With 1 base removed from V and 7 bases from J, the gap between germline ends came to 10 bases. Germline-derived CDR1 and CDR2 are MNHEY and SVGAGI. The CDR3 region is CASSYYSNIGYTF. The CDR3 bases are TGTGCCAGCAGTTACTATTCCAACATTGGCTACACCTTC.